The sequence of this T cell receptor (beta chain) was determined in a study of graft-versus-host responses after intestinal transplantation. Study background: Isolated intestinal, liver-intestinal, or multivisceral transplants were what recipients had. Uniformly, recipients were administered anti-thymocyte globulin induction with subsequent tacrolimus and steroids for 2 to 3 years. Study-wide findings and caveats: Peak GvH clone levels in circulation were associated with early post-transplant HvG declines. Marrow from the recipient contained GvH clones, some of which had appeared first in ileum or blood.

The V gene end was trimmed by 6 bases and the J gene end by 3 bases; junction bases not matched to a gene: 13. CDR3 size: 17 residues. Germline-derived CDR1 and CDR2 are MNHEY and SMNVEV (reference sequence). Assay: immunoSEQ multiplex PCR; the TCRdb copy retains only in-frame clones and omits some. The repertoire holds tens of thousands of clones, with just under 95% as singletons. As concerns this clone: The antigen remains undetermined.

The chain uses TRBV27 and TRBJ2-7; 11 bases fit TRBD2. This receptor was identified in a human patient who received an intestinal transplant, so some T cells may come from the graft donor. The sample consisted of PBMCs, taken 16 days after intestinal transplant. This CDR3 is CASRGTSGSAPYYEQYF. The DNA for the CDR3 is TGTGCCAGCAGGGGGACTAGCGGTTCTGCCCCCTACTACGAGCAGTACTTC.